This is a list of T cell receptor beta chains from one sample in a study of T cells in Graves' hyperthyroidism and ophthalmopathy. One entry per CDR3 protein results from TCRdb running MiXCR on the multiplex PCR reads. The top ten clones hold around 32% of a sample with roughly 550,000 distinct CDR3 sequences, 15% to 20% of them seen once. The sample consisted of blood. The receptors shown here come from a woman aged 30 to 39 with Graves' ophthalmopathy. The CDR3 runs from the conserved cysteine through the conserved F or W. Fields, in order: J gene, V gene, D gene, clone size, CDR3 DNA, CDR3 protein. D genes are given only for firm matches. Not every row has a clone size; where given, it reads once, few, many or a size class.

J: TRBJ2-2; V: TRBV7-2; D: NA; size: few; DNA: TGTGCCAGCAGCTGGTTAACCGGGGAGCTGTTTTTT; CDR3: CASSWLTGELFF
J: TRBJ1-1; V: TRBV28; D: NA; size: many; DNA: TGTGCCAGCAGCCCCCCCCGGGCTGAAGCTTTCTTT; CDR3: CASSPPRAEAFF
J: TRBJ2-3; V: TRBV10-3; D: NA; size: NA; DNA: TGTGCCATCAGTGATGACGTACAGAGCACAGATACGCAGTATTTT; CDR3: CAISDDVQSTDTQYF
J: TRBJ2-1; V: TRBV20-1; D: TRBD1; size: NA; DNA: TGCAGTGCTAGAGACCCGGACAGGGGGCAAGAGTTCTTC; CDR3: CSARDPDRGQEFF
J: TRBJ2-5; V: TRBV10-3; D: TRBD1; size: NA; DNA: TGTGCCACCCCACAGGGGAGAGAGACCCAGTACTTC; CDR3: CATPQGRETQYF
J: TRBJ1-5; V: TRBV10-3; D: NA; size: few; DNA: TGTGCCATCAGTATTACAGGAAGCAATCAGCCCCAGCATTTT; CDR3: CAISITGSNQPQHF
J: TRBJ1-4; V: TRBV7-9; D: NA; size: few; DNA: TGTGCCAGCAGCTTTGGGACCTCGATGGAAAAACTGTTTTTT; CDR3: CASSFGTSMEKLFF
J: TRBJ2-1; V: TRBV20-1; D: TRBD2; size: few; DNA: TGCAGTGCTAGAGATACGACTAGCGGGAGTATCAATGAGCAGTTCTTC; CDR3: CSARDTTSGSINEQFF
J: TRBJ2-2; V: TRBV10-3; D: NA; size: NA; DNA: TGTGCCATCAGTTACCGTTCCGGGGAGCTGTTTTTT; CDR3: CAISYRSGELFF
J: TRBJ1-6; V: TRBV11-2; D: NA; size: NA; DNA: TGTGCCAGCAGCTTCGGGATTCTAGGTTCACCCCTCCACTTT; CDR3: CASSFGILGSPLHF
J: TRBJ2-1; V: TRBV5-8; D: TRBD1; size: few; DNA: TGTGCCAGCAGCCCCACAGGGGAATGGGGAAATGAGCAGTTCTTC; CDR3: CASSPTGEWGNEQFF
J: TRBJ2-5; V: TRBV20-1; D: NA; size: few; DNA: TGCAGTGCGCTTGACAGAGACGCCCAAGAGACCCAGTACTTC; CDR3: CSALDRDAQETQYF
J: TRBJ1-1; V: TRBV30; D: NA; size: many; DNA: TGTGCCTGGAGTGATTCCTGGAACACTGAAGCTTTCTTT; CDR3: CAWSDSWNTEAFF
J: TRBJ1-1; V: TRBV20-1; D: TRBD1; size: many; DNA: TGCAGTGCTAGAGATCTCAGGACAGGGGGCACTGAAGCTTTCTTT; CDR3: CSARDLRTGGTEAFF
J: TRBJ1-4; V: TRBV6-1; D: TRBD1; size: many; DNA: TGTGCCAGCAGTCAACTATCACAGGGGCAGGATTTCCAAAAACTGTTTTTT; CDR3: CASSQLSQGQDFQKLFF
J: TRBJ1-6; V: TRBV9; D: NA; size: NA; DNA: TGTGCCAGCAGCGTCAGTCCACACGATTCACCCCTCCACTTT; CDR3: CASSVSPHDSPLHF
J: TRBJ2-3; V: TRBV13; D: NA; size: many; DNA: TGTGCCAGCAGCTACTTAACTAGTTCGGCAGATACGCAGTATTTT; CDR3: CASSYLTSSADTQYF
J: TRBJ1-5; V: TRBV20-1; D: TRBD1; size: few; DNA: TGCAGTGCTAAAGGGGACAGGGCGAGTAATAGCAATCAGCCCCAGCATTTT; CDR3: CSAKGDRASNSNQPQHF
J: TRBJ1-3; V: TRBV5-1; D: NA; size: many; DNA: TGCGCCAGCAGTATGTCATCGCTATCCTCTGGAAACACCATATATTTT; CDR3: CASSMSSLSSGNTIYF
J: TRBJ2-1; V: TRBV28; D: NA; size: many; DNA: TGTGCCAGCAGTTTGGAGAAGGGCTTTATGAATGAGCAGTTCTTC; CDR3: CASSLEKGFMNEQFF
J: TRBJ2-7; V: TRBV15; D: TRBD2; size: many; DNA: TGTGCCACCAGCAGAGTACTAGCGGGAGTGTCCTACGAGCAGTACTTC; CDR3: CATSRVLAGVSYEQYF
J: TRBJ2-2; V: TRBV6-1; D: NA; size: few; DNA: TGTGCCAGCAGTGAAGCCCAGGCCGTTAACACCGGGGAGCTGTTTTTT; CDR3: CASSEAQAVNTGELFF
J: TRBJ1-5; V: TRBV7-8; D: TRBD1; size: many; DNA: TGTGCCAGCAGCTTATCGTCCGGGACAGCGAGTCAGCCCCAGCATTTT; CDR3: CASSLSSGTASQPQHF
J: TRBJ2-3; V: TRBV15; D: TRBD1; size: once; DNA: TGTGCCACCAGCAGCCGGGACAGGGTAGCAGATACGCAGTATTTT; CDR3: CATSSRDRVADTQYF
J: TRBJ2-3; V: TRBV2; D: NA; size: many; DNA: TGTGCCAGCAGAGCCGGGACACAGAGCACAGATACGCAGTATTTT; CDR3: CASRAGTQSTDTQYF
J: TRBJ2-5; V: TRBV24-1; D: TRBD1; size: once; DNA: TGTGCCACCAGTGATTCCGACAGGGCAGGGGAGACCCAGTACTTC; CDR3: CATSDSDRAGETQYF
J: TRBJ2-7; V: TRBV20-1; D: NA; size: many; DNA: TGCAGTGCTAGATGGTCAACAGGAAGGATGTACGAGCAGTACTTC; CDR3: CSARWSTGRMYEQYF
J: TRBJ2-7; V: TRBV18; D: NA; size: many; DNA: TGTGCCAGCTCAGCCCAGGACTACGAGCAGTACTTC; CDR3: CASSAQDYEQYF
J: TRBJ2-7; V: TRBV2; D: TRBD1; size: many; DNA: TGTGCCAGCACAGAACGGGACAGGGGAAGCTACGAGCAGTACTTC; CDR3: CASTERDRGSYEQYF
J: TRBJ2-5; V: TRBV20-1; D: NA; size: many; DNA: TGCAGTGCTCAAAAGACAGGTCCTGGGACCCAGTACTTC; CDR3: CSAQKTGPGTQYF
J: TRBJ2-1; V: TRBV11-3; D: NA; size: many; DNA: TGTGCCAGCAGCTTAGTTGCCACAATGAATGAGCAGTTCTTC; CDR3: CASSLVATMNEQFF
J: TRBJ1-2; V: TRBV29-1; D: NA; size: many; DNA: TGCAGCGTTGAAGATCCAAAAGTGGATGGCTACACCTTC; CDR3: CSVEDPKVDGYTF
J: TRBJ2-3; V: TRBV12-5; D: TRBD2; size: many; DNA: TGTGCTAGTGGTCTTCGGACTAGCGGGAGAGGATGCACAGATACGCAGTATTTT; CDR3: CASGLRTSGRGCTDTQYF
J: TRBJ1-3; V: TRBV3-1; D: NA; size: many; DNA: TGTGCCAGCAGCCAACTGGCCGGACACCTTAGCTCTGGAAACACCATATATTTT; CDR3: CASSQLAGHLSSGNTIYF
J: TRBJ2-6; V: TRBV28; D: NA; size: few; DNA: TGTGCCAGCAGGTCCCCCGGGTTGGGAGCTGGGGCCAACGTCCTGACTTTC; CDR3: CASRSPGLGAGANVLTF
J: TRBJ1-5; V: TRBV4-1; D: TRBD1; size: few; DNA: TGCGCCAGCAGTTCCGGACAGGAGAGCAATCAGCCCCAGCATTTT; CDR3: CASSSGQESNQPQHF
J: TRBJ2-3; V: TRBV6-1; D: TRBD2; size: NA; DNA: TGTGCCAGCAGCCTGCACGTAGCGGGAGGGCCGGGAGATACGCAGTATTTT; CDR3: CASSLHVAGGPGDTQYF
J: TRBJ2-7; V: TRBV11-2; D: TRBD2; size: NA; DNA: TGTGCCAGCAGAGGACTAGCGGGAAATAACGAGCAGTACTTC; CDR3: CASRGLAGNNEQYF
J: TRBJ2-7; V: TRBV27; D: TRBD2; size: NA; DNA: TGTGCCAGCAGTTCAGACTTTAGCGGGCATGGGACCTACGAGCAGTACTTC; CDR3: CASSSDFSGHGTYEQYF
J: TRBJ2-7; V: TRBV28; D: NA; size: many; DNA: TGTGCCAGCAGTTCAAATTGGGACGGGCTTATGTGGGAGCAGTACTTC; CDR3: CASSSNWDGLMWEQYF
J: TRBJ2-1; V: TRBV29-1; D: NA; size: few; DNA: TGCAGCGTTGAAGTCGGAACAGGGTGGGGGGGCGATGAGCAGTTCTTC; CDR3: CSVEVGTGWGGDEQFF
J: TRBJ1-1; V: TRBV28; D: NA; size: few; DNA: TGTGTCAGCAGTCCGTCGACAGGACCGAACACTGAAGCTTTCTTT; CDR3: CVSSPSTGPNTEAFF
J: TRBJ2-1; V: TRBV20-1; D: NA; size: many; DNA: TGCAGTGCCGGGGGGACACGGTACAATGAGCAGTTCTTC; CDR3: CSAGGTRYNEQFF
J: TRBJ1-1; V: TRBV19; D: NA; size: many; DNA: TGTGCCAGTAGTACCGTCGAGCCCAACACTGAAGCTTTCTTT; CDR3: CASSTVEPNTEAFF
J: TRBJ1-4; V: TRBV2; D: NA; size: many; DNA: TGTGCCAGCAGCGCCTTATTGGATGAAAAACTGTTTTTT; CDR3: CASSALLDEKLFF
J: TRBJ2-1; V: TRBV20-1; D: TRBD2; size: few; DNA: TGCAGTGCAGAACCGGGACTAGCGGTCCCTGGCGATGAGCAGTTCTTC; CDR3: CSAEPGLAVPGDEQFF
J: TRBJ2-2; V: TRBV5-1; D: NA; size: NA; DNA: TGCGCCAGCAGCTTGGCGACAGGTCGGGCCGGGGAGCTGTTTTTT; CDR3: CASSLATGRAGELFF
J: TRBJ2-7; V: TRBV20-1; D: TRBD1; size: many; DNA: TGCAGTGCTAGATCTGGACAGGGGGCAGCTCGGGAGCAGTACTTC; CDR3: CSARSGQGAAREQYF
J: TRBJ2-7; V: TRBV20-1; D: TRBD2; size: NA; DNA: TGCAGTGCCGGAGGTAGCGGGAGCTCCTACGAGCAGTACTTC; CDR3: CSAGGSGSSYEQYF
J: TRBJ1-5; V: TRBV28; D: NA; size: few; DNA: TGTGCCAGCTTTCCTAGTGGGGGGGGGCTCGGTCAGCCCCAGCATTTT; CDR3: CASFPSGGGLGQPQHF
J: TRBJ2-7; V: TRBV5-1; D: TRBD2; size: NA; DNA: TGCGCCAGCAGCCACGGGACTAGCGGTTACGAGCAGTACTTC; CDR3: CASSHGTSGYEQYF
J: TRBJ2-1; V: TRBV12-3/TRBV12-4; D: NA; size: NA; DNA: TGTGCCAGCAGTGAGCCGGCGCGGAGGACTTACAATGAGCAGTTCTTC; CDR3: CASSEPARRTYNEQFF
J: TRBJ2-2; V: TRBV28; D: NA; size: few; DNA: TGTGCCAGCAGTTTATTGGCCCGGGAGCTGTTTTTT; CDR3: CASSLLARELFF
J: TRBJ2-5; V: TRBV12-3/TRBV12-4; D: NA; size: few; DNA: TGTGCCAGCAGTTACCCCCAGGGACGGCAAGAGACCCAGTACTTC; CDR3: CASSYPQGRQETQYF
J: TRBJ2-3; V: TRBV4-1; D: NA; size: few; DNA: TGCGCCACCAAGGGCTCACCAGATACGCAGTATTTT; CDR3: CATKGSPDTQYF
J: TRBJ2-6; V: TRBV5-8; D: TRBD2; size: many; DNA: TGTGCCAGCAGCAGTACGTGGGGACTAGCGGGAGGGTCTGGGGCCAACGTCCTGACTTTC; CDR3: CASSSTWGLAGGSGANVLTF
J: TRBJ1-5; V: TRBV19; D: NA; size: NA; DNA: TGTGCCAGTGGTGACAGACTAAATCAGCCCCAGCATTTT; CDR3: CASGDRLNQPQHF
J: TRBJ2-5; V: TRBV6-2/TRBV6-3; D: TRBD2; size: many; DNA: TGTGCCAGCAGCTCCGGACTTGGACTAGCGGGAGGCCAAGAGACCCAGTACTTC; CDR3: CASSSGLGLAGGQETQYF
J: TRBJ2-5; V: TRBV7-2; D: NA; size: many; DNA: TGTGCCAGCAGCCCGGTCGACGGGATTAGAGAGACCCAGTACTTC; CDR3: CASSPVDGIRETQYF
J: TRBJ2-7; V: TRBV6-2/TRBV6-3; D: NA; size: many; DNA: TGTGCCAGCAGGAGGACAGTCAACTACGAGCAGTACTTC; CDR3: CASRRTVNYEQYF